This TCR beta chain was sequenced in a study of blood T cell repertoires in COVID-19 (dated by TCRdb to about 2020). Describing the broader study: Samples from collaborators originated in the United States, Italy and Spain and spanned both the acute and convalescent phases of COVID-19. Samples came from the ongoing ImmuneRACE study (first 160 participants) plus 1,254 subjects from 6 global collaborators. Where HLA class I and class II types were available, the types were taken from metadata supplied by the sample provider, not from assay-based typing. The material from the prospective study consisted of cDNA or gDNA derived from T cells, B-cell-depleted T cells, or PBMCs. Sample metadata almost always included a de-identified subject ID, COVID-19 status, age in years and sex. The repertoires were released in a freely available public database meant as a resource for research on the immune response to SARS-CoV-2. Deeply sampled blood TCRbeta repertoires from subjects exposed to, actively infected with, or recovered from COVID-19 were included in the dataset.

Collaborating institutions collected whole blood in K2EDTA tubes following their own protocols. For TCRbeta analysis, collaborators shipped samples as frozen whole blood, isolated PBMCs, or DNA extracted from either of those sample types. This clone was seen just once. Its antigen remains undetermined. No clone much larger than this one lies a single base away; base qualities are absent. General study outcomes and caveats: How much clinical and demographic metadata was included differed by source and by participant, and the metadata was provided uncurated.

TCRbeta CDR3 regions were amplified from genomic DNA using the immunoSEQ Assay, a bias-controlled multiplex PCR. In the paper's pipeline: Within the assay, amplification of reference gene primers was used to estimate how many nucleated cells each sample contained. To quantify the absolute abundance of each unique TCRbeta CDR3 rearrangement, sequence reads were collapsed and filtered. Productive Simpson clonality was computed per sample as the square root of Simpson's diversity index over productive rearrangements. TCRdb mirrors the immuneACCESS table, restricted to in-frame sequences. Some clones are absent from its copies; in checked studies, under half trace to an unresolved V gene, and the reason for the others is unknown. V and J calls and clone size are copied from that table; D and trimming were computed from the DNA. The sample table contains fewer than 150,000 clones; only one count was recorded for about 87% of them. Under 7% of the sample comes from the top ten.

Source material: peripheral blood. This receptor was identified in a human donor in a cohort sampled during active COVID-19.

The DNA sequence reads TGTGCCTGGAGTTTGGGAGGTTGGACTGAAGCTTTCTTT. It encodes CAWSLGGWTEAFF. Here the chain combines TRBV30 and TRBJ1-1; the D gene is unclear. V loses 2 bases, J loses 5 bases, and the germline ends lie 12 bases apart. CDR1 GTSNPN and CDR2 SVGIG were looked up in the germline V gene (reference sequence). From its cysteine to its phenylalanine, the CDR3 spans 13 amino acids. The read is trimmed to its CDR3 DNA, 39 bases read in frame from base 1.